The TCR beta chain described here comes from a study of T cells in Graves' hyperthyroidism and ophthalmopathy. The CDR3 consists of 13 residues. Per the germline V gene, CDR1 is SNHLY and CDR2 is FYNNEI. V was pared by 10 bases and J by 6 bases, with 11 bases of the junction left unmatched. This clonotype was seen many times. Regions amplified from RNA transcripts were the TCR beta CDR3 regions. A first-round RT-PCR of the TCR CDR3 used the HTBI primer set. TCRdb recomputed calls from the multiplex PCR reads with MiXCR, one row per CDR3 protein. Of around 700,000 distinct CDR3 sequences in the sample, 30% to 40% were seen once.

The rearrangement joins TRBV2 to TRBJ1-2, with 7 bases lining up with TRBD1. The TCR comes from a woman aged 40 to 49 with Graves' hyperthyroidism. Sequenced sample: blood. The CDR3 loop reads CATQTGTGDGYTF. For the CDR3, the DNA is TGTGCCACCCAGACAGGGACGGGTGATGGCTACACCTTC. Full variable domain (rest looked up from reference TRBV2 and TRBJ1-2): EPEVTQTPSHQVTQMGQEVILRCVPISNHLYFYWYRQILGQKVEFLVSFYNNEISEKSEIFDDQFSVERPDGSNFTLKIRSTKLEDSAMYFCATQTGTGDGYTFGSGTRLTVV.